The rows below give T cell receptor beta chains drawn from one sample of a study of T cells after yellow fever vaccination. Each CDR3 protein gets one entry after TCRdb re-called the 5' RACE reads with MiXCR. The data show around 250,000 distinct CDR3 sequences, with 6.5% to 8.5% seen just once and approximately 0.87% held by the top ten. The material was CD4+ T cells sorted from PBMCs, obtained 15 days after the yellow fever booster vaccination. These TCRs come from a man aged 25-45 years who received the YFV17D yellow fever vaccine. CDR3s include the opening cysteine and the closing phenylalanine or tryptophan. Fields, in order: CDR3 protein, CDR3 DNA, clone size, J gene, D gene, V gene. D genes are given only for firm matches. Size values are once, few and many counts, or a class for expanded clones, and some rows have none.

CDR3: CASSIKGAGLAQHF; DNA: TGTGCCAGTAGTATAAAGGGAGCAGGGTTGGCCCAGCATTTT; size: -; J: TRBJ1-5; D: -; V: TRBV19
CDR3: CSVGAGTSGYNEQFF; DNA: TGCAGCGTTGGGGCGGGGACTAGCGGATACAATGAGCAGTTCTTC; size: few; J: TRBJ2-1; D: TRBD2; V: TRBV29-1
CDR3: CASSALGLETQYF; DNA: TGTGCCAGCAGTGCCCTAGGGTTGGAGACCCAGTACTTC; size: -; J: TRBJ2-5; D: -; V: TRBV12-3/TRBV12-4
CDR3: CASARGKRDRDLDTQYF; DNA: TGCGCCAGCGCCCGGGGAAAAAGGGACAGGGACCTTGATACGCAGTATTTT; size: many; J: TRBJ2-3; D: TRBD1; V: TRBV5-1
CDR3: CASSVEADTQYF; DNA: TGTGCCAGCAGCGTAGAGGCAGATACGCAGTATTTT; size: many; J: TRBJ2-3; D: -; V: TRBV9
CDR3: CASSFRGSENTGELFF; DNA: TGTGCCAGCAGCTTTAGGGGATCAGAGAACACCGGGGAGCTGTTTTTT; size: few; J: TRBJ2-2; D: -; V: TRBV7-6
CDR3: CASSPRGSGLNTEAFF; DNA: TGTGCCAGCAGCCCTAGAGGCAGCGGACTGAACACTGAAGCTTTCTTT; size: few; J: TRBJ1-1; D: -; V: TRBV7-2
CDR3: CASSTGRFPSSYEQYF; DNA: TGTGCCAGTAGTACCGGGAGGTTTCCTAGCTCCTACGAGCAGTACTTC; size: -; J: TRBJ2-7; D: TRBD2; V: TRBV19
CDR3: CSATNWREGGQETQYF; DNA: TGCAGTGCTACCAATTGGAGGGAGGGGGGACAAGAGACCCAGTACTTC; size: many; J: TRBJ2-5; D: -; V: TRBV20-1
CDR3: CASSFLAWQFF; DNA: TGTGCCAGCAGTTTTCTCGCGTGGCAGTTCTTC; size: few; J: TRBJ2-1; D: -; V: TRBV28
CDR3: CASSLFVQGNQPQHF; DNA: TGTGCCAGCAGCTTGTTTGTACAGGGTAATCAGCCCCAGCATTTT; size: -; J: TRBJ1-5; D: -; V: TRBV7-8
CDR3: CASSPQTGDGSPLHF; DNA: TGTGCCAGCAGCCCCCAGACAGGGGACGGCTCACCCCTCCACTTT; size: -; J: TRBJ1-6; D: TRBD1; V: TRBV9
CDR3: CATSRDRGSEAFF; DNA: TGTGCCACCAGCAGAGACAGGGGGTCTGAAGCTTTCTTT; size: -; J: TRBJ1-1; D: TRBD1; V: TRBV15
CDR3: CASSRQGDQETQYF; DNA: TGCGCCAGCAGCCGACAGGGGGATCAAGAGACCCAGTACTTC; size: -; J: TRBJ2-5; D: TRBD1; V: TRBV5-1
CDR3: CASSGQSYEQYF; DNA: TGTGCCAGCAGTGGACAGTCCTACGAGCAGTACTTC; size: few; J: TRBJ2-7; D: -; V: TRBV27
CDR3: CASSFMGTSGTYNEQFF; DNA: TGTGCCAGTAGTTTTATGGGGACTAGCGGGACCTACAATGAGCAGTTCTTC; size: many; J: TRBJ2-1; D: TRBD2; V: TRBV19
CDR3: CASSLTGAGNTEAFF; DNA: TGTGCCAGCAGCCTAACGGGGGCGGGGAACACTGAAGCTTTCTTT; size: -; J: TRBJ1-1; D: -; V: TRBV12-3/TRBV12-4
CDR3: CASSLISLSYEQYF; DNA: TGTGCCAGCAGCTTAATTAGTCTCTCCTACGAGCAGTACTTC; size: many; J: TRBJ2-7; D: -; V: TRBV7-9
CDR3: CSAKGPGAPSEAFF; DNA: TGCAGTGCTAAAGGACCGGGCGCGCCGAGTGAAGCTTTCTTT; size: -; J: TRBJ1-1; D: -; V: TRBV20-1
CDR3: CASSLYTGESTEAFF; DNA: TGCGCCAGCAGCTTGTACACAGGAGAATCCACTGAAGCTTTCTTT; size: -; J: TRBJ1-1; D: -; V: TRBV5-1
CDR3: CASSREGLPAQYF; DNA: TGCGCCAGCAGCCGAGAGGGACTCCCTGCGCAGTATTTT; size: -; J: TRBJ2-3; D: -; V: TRBV4-3
CDR3: CASSLSSQSGTGELFF; DNA: TGCGCCAGCAGCTTAAGTTCCCAGAGCGGAACCGGGGAGCTGTTTTTT; size: many; J: TRBJ2-2; D: -; V: TRBV5-1
CDR3: CASSSSIWGQYF; DNA: TGTGCCAGCAGTAGTTCTATCTGGGGCCAGTACTTC; size: few; J: TRBJ2-5; D: -; V: TRBV28
CDR3: CSARSEGVGYEQYF; DNA: TGCAGTGCTAGGTCCGAGGGGGTAGGGTACGAGCAGTACTTC; size: many; J: TRBJ2-7; D: -; V: TRBV20-1
CDR3: CASGSSGRFPGELFF; DNA: TGTGCCAGCGGGAGTAGCGGGAGATTCCCCGGGGAGCTGTTTTTT; size: many; J: TRBJ2-2; D: TRBD2; V: TRBV9
CDR3: CASSRDSYYEQYF; DNA: TGCGCCAGCAGTCGGGACTCCTACTACGAGCAGTACTTC; size: -; J: TRBJ2-7; D: -; V: TRBV5-1
CDR3: CASRLEQGGTEAFF; DNA: TGTGCCAGCAGATTGGAACAGGGAGGTACTGAAGCTTTCTTT; size: many; J: TRBJ1-1; D: -; V: TRBV6-4
CDR3: CSATSGTRNQPQHF; DNA: TGCAGTGCAACGTCCGGGACTCGCAATCAGCCCCAGCATTTT; size: many; J: TRBJ1-5; D: -; V: TRBV20-1
CDR3: CASREGADADTQYF; DNA: TGTGCCAGCAGAGAGGGGGCGGACGCGGATACGCAGTATTTT; size: -; J: TRBJ2-3; D: TRBD1; V: TRBV12-3/TRBV12-4
CDR3: CASSLDRNYEQYF; DNA: TGTGCCAGCAGCTTGGATAGAAACTACGAGCAGTACTTC; size: many; J: TRBJ2-7; D: -; V: TRBV5-4
CDR3: CASSFDRNTEAFF; DNA: TGTGCCAGCAGCTTCGACAGGAACACTGAAGCTTTCTTT; size: -; J: TRBJ1-1; D: -; V: TRBV5-4
CDR3: CASSLPSGRSTGELFF; DNA: TGTGCCAGCAGCTTACCTAGCGGGAGGAGCACCGGGGAGCTGTTTTTT; size: many; J: TRBJ2-2; D: TRBD2; V: TRBV7-2
CDR3: CASSPGTVPYEQYF; DNA: TGTGCCAGCAGCCCTGGGACGGTGCCCTACGAGCAGTACTTC; size: -; J: TRBJ2-7; D: -; V: TRBV5-4
CDR3: CASSLSVNEQFF; DNA: TGTGCCAGCAGCTTATCTGTAAATGAGCAGTTCTTC; size: few; J: TRBJ2-1; D: -; V: TRBV7-2
CDR3: CASSHGQGNTGELFF; DNA: TGTGCCAGCAGCCATGGACAGGGGAACACCGGGGAGCTGTTTTTT; size: few; J: TRBJ2-2; D: TRBD1; V: TRBV3-1
CDR3: CASSLGPVEGTQYF; DNA: TGTGCCAGCAGCTTAGGACCTGTCGAAGGGACCCAGTACTTC; size: many; J: TRBJ2-5; D: -; V: TRBV7-6
CDR3: CASSQDRRTGELFF; DNA: TGTGCCAGCAGCCAAGACAGAAGGACCGGGGAGCTGTTTTTT; size: many; J: TRBJ2-2; D: -; V: TRBV3-1
CDR3: CASSISFGQPQHF; DNA: TGTGCCAGTAGTATCAGTTTCGGTCAGCCCCAGCATTTT; size: few; J: TRBJ1-5; D: -; V: TRBV19
CDR3: CASSTLSGVYNEQFF; DNA: TGTGCCAGCAGTACCTTATCGGGAGTCTACAATGAGCAGTTCTTC; size: -; J: TRBJ2-1; D: -; V: TRBV12-3/TRBV12-4
CDR3: CSALVLAVSYNEQFF; DNA: TGCAGCGCTCTGGTACTAGCGGTCTCCTACAATGAGCAGTTCTTC; size: few; J: TRBJ2-1; D: TRBD2; V: TRBV20-1
CDR3: CASSPSLAGATDTQYF; DNA: TGTGCCAGCTCACCGAGCTTAGCGGGAGCCACAGATACGCAGTATTTT; size: -; J: TRBJ2-3; D: TRBD2; V: TRBV18
CDR3: CATSETPGQGAFNEQFF; DNA: TGTGCCACCAGTGAGACACCCGGACAGGGGGCCTTCAATGAGCAGTTCTTC; size: -; J: TRBJ2-1; D: TRBD1; V: TRBV24-1
CDR3: CASSQDASVTDTQYF; DNA: TGCGCCAGCAGCCAAGATGCTAGCGTCACAGATACGCAGTATTTT; size: few; J: TRBJ2-3; D: -; V: TRBV4-3
CDR3: CSASQGLGSPLHF; DNA: TGCAGTGCTAGCCAGGGGTTGGGTTCACCCCTCCACTTT; size: few; J: TRBJ1-6; D: -; V: TRBV20-1